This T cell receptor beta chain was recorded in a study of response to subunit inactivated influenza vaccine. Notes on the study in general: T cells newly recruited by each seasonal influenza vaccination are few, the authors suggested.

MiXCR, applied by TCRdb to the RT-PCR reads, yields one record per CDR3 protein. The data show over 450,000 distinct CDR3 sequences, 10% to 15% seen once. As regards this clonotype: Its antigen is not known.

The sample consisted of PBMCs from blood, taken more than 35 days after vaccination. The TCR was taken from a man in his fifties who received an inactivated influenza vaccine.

The CDR3 loop reads CASSLNSGGSYNEQFF. CDR3 nucleotides: TGTGCCAGCAGCCTTAATAGCGGGGGCTCCTACAATGAGCAGTTCTTC. The genes are TRBV5-5 and TRBJ2-1; 9 nucleotides agree with TRBD2. The germline gives CDR1 SGHKS, CDR2 YYEKEE (reference sequence). Trimming cost V 4 bases and J 0 bases; bases outside gene matches: 5. This CDR3 has 16 amino acids.